This T cell receptor beta chain came from a study of blood T cell repertoires in COVID-19. This clone was seen only once. Trimming removed 5 bases from V and 6 bases from J; junction bases left unmatched: 8. CDR1 and CDR2 from the germline V gene are SGHTA and FQGNSA. The CDR3 sequence is 14 residues long. Clones were sequenced by immunoSEQ multiplex PCR, and TCRdb holds only the in-frame ones, with some missing. The data hold about 240,000 clones, with around nine tenths observed a single time. This chain links TRBV7-2 with TRBJ1-2; TRBD1 agrees at 8 bases. The specimen was peripheral blood. This receptor was obtained from a woman in her seventies with active or convalescent COVID-19. In nucleotides, the CDR3 is TGTGCCAGCAGCCTAGGGTCGACAGGGGATGGCTACACCTTC. It codes for CASSLGSTGDGYTF.